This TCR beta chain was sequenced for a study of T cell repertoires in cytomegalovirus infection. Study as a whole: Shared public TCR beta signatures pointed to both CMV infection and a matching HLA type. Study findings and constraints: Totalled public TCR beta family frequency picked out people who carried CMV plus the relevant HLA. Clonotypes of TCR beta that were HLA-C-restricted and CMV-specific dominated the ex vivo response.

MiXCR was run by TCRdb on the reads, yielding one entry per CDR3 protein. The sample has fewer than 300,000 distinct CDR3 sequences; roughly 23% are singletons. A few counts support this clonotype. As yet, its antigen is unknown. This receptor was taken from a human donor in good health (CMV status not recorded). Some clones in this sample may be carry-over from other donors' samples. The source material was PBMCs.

The CDR3 reads CATSDPTGPSGANVLTF. The DNA for the CDR3 is TGTGCCACCAGTGATCCTACCGGGCCCTCTGGGGCCAACGTCCTGACTTTC. The chain carries TRBV24-1 and TRBJ2-6; D not resolved. CDR3 length: 17 amino acids. The V gene's germline CDR1 is KGHDR and CDR2 SFDVKD. Trimming shortened V by 3 bases and J by 0 bases, and 11 bases separated the two germline ends.